This T cell receptor (beta chain) derives from a study of T cell responses to AZD1222 COVID-19 vaccine. Whole-study results and caveats: None of the repertoires were sampled until the peak T cell response had passed.

Pooling was applied to second doses at about 4 or about 12 weeks. Assay: immunoSEQ multiplex PCR; the TCRdb copy retains only in-frame clones and omits some. The sample has 150,000 to 250,000 clones; roughly nine tenths are singletons. This clone was seen a single time. The antigen remains unidentified. V was cut by 5 bases and J by 4 bases, with 18 bases left in between. The CDR3 sequence is 15 residues long. The germline V gene has CDR1 LGHDT and CDR2 YNNKEL (reference sequence). The specimen comprised peripheral blood, sampled 28 days after the second AZD1222 dose. The TCR comes from an adult who received the AZD1222 COVID-19 vaccine. The chain is built from TRBV3-1 (or the pseudogene TRBV3-2) and TRBJ2-7; D is tentatively TRBD1 or TRBD2 (5 bases each). CDR3 coding DNA: TGTGCCAGCAGCTTGGGGGTCGGAGGTATATACGAGCAGTACTTC. It yields the protein CASSLGVGGIYEQYF.